This T cell receptor (beta chain) was profiled in a study of T cells in Graves' hyperthyroidism and ophthalmopathy. Each patient was aged 18 to 65 and had newly diagnosed hyperthyroidism of under 2 months' duration. This clonotype was seen repeatedly, ten times or more. The V and J ends lost 3 bases and 4 bases, in that order; junction bases with no gene match: 12. This CDR3 comprises 16 residues. Germline V gene data show CDR1 as SQVTM and CDR2 as ANQGSEA. The CDR3 regions of TCR beta were amplified from RNA transcripts. The HTBI set primed first-round TCR CDR3 RT-PCR. TCRdb ran MiXCR on the multiplex PCR reads and lists one entry per CDR3 protein. The sample carries 600,000 to 800,000 distinct CDR3 sequences, around 40% recorded once.

Material: blood. This TCR derives from a middle-aged woman with Graves' hyperthyroidism. V and J are TRBV29-1 and TRBJ1-5, with 7 bases identical to TRBD1. DNA for the CDR3: TGCAGCGTTGACGGTAGTAGGACAGGTGAAAATCAGCCCCAGCATTTT. It specifies CSVDGSRTGENQPQHF.